Shown below are 10 T cell receptor beta chains from a single sample sequenced in a study of blood T cell repertoires in COVID-19. Only in-frame clones appear in the TCRdb table, and some are missing; sequencing was by immunoSEQ multiplex PCR. The sample has about 670,000 clones, more than 80% seen once; the top ten hold roughly 0.26%. The specimen was peripheral blood. The receptor source for this set is a woman between 18 and 30 years old with acute or convalescent COVID-19.

The chain joins TRBV30 to TRBJ1-2; D unresolved. V lost 7 bases, J lost 0 bases, and 12 bases lay in between. CDR3 length equals 13 residues. The germline V gene encodes CDR1 GTSNPN and CDR2 SVGIG (reference sequence). The CDR3 DNA follows: TGTGCCTCGTTTTACGGGGCTAACTATGGCTACACCTTC. This sequence encodes CASFYGANYGYTF.

The J gene is TRBJ2-1, the V gene TRBV18, with TRBD2 as a possible D gene (6 bases). Germline V CDR1 and CDR2: KGHSH, LQKENI. The CDR3 extends over 15 amino acids. V lost 0 bases and J 5 bases, leaving 11 bases between the germline ends. The CDR3 reads CASSPPVTSHNEQFF. The CDR3, as DNA: TGTGCCAGCTCACCACCCGTGACTAGTCACAATGAGCAGTTCTTC.

The chain combines TRBV6-6 with TRBJ2-7, with D possibly TRBD1 on 5 matching bases. V was shortened by 4 bases and J by 2 bases, with 9 bases between the two germline ends. Germline CDR1 and CDR2: MNHNY and SVGAGI (reference sequence). The CDR3 is 13 amino acids. The CDR3 loop is CASSLTVAYEQYF. The CDR3 bases are TGTGCCAGCAGTTTGACAGTAGCCTACGAGCAGTACTTC.

V is TRBV10-3 and J is TRBJ1-2; the D is unclear. Germline CDR1 is ENHRY and CDR2 is SYGVKD. With 3 bases removed from V and 5 bases from J, the gap between germline ends came to 10 bases. CDR3 size: 13 residues. The chain's CDR3 is CAISESRSYGYTF. CDR3 nucleotides: TGTGCCATCAGTGAATCCCGGAGTTATGGCTACACCTTC.

This clone was picked up a small number of times. V and J are TRBV9 and TRBJ1-2; a possible D gene is TRBD1 (5 bases). V was clipped by 4 bases and J by 0 bases, with 13 bases between them. CDR3 length: 15 amino acids. Germline V gene data show CDR1 as SGDLS and CDR2 as YYNGEE. DNA for the CDR3: TGTGCCAGCAGCCTAACAGGAACCGCTAACTATGGCTACACCTTC. Amino acids: CASSLTGTANYGYTF.

The chain carries TRBV4-2 and TRBJ1-5; TRBD1 might be the D (5 bases). Germline V lookup: CDR1 LGHNA, CDR2 YNFKEQ. V gave up 0 bases and J gave up 6 bases, with 15 bases separating them. The CDR3 is made up of 16 amino acids. In DNA form, the CDR3 reads TGTGCCAGCAGCCAAGATGCATGGGCCAGGGCTCAGCCCCAGCATTTT. Translated, it gives CASSQDAWARAQPQHF.

The rearrangement uses TRBV2 and TRBJ1-5; D unclear. V was cut by 7 bases and J by 1 base, with 11 bases left in between. This CDR3 region has 14 residues. CDR1 is SNHLY and CDR2 is FYNNEI in the germline V gene. This chain's CDR3 is CASTGVPSNQPQHF. The CDR3 DNA sequence: TGTGCCAGCACCGGGGTACCGAGCAATCAGCCCCAGCATTTT.

The chain employs TRBV2 and TRBJ1-1; D unresolved. Germline V gene data show CDR1 as SNHLY and CDR2 as FYNNEI. The V gene lost 7 bases and the J gene lost 1 base, with 10 bases spanning the gap. The CDR3 length is 13 residues. Here the CDR3 reads CASMQAPNTEAFF. In nucleotides, the CDR3 is TGTGCCAGCATGCAGGCTCCGAACACTGAAGCTTTCTTT.

This sequence joins TRBV6-5 and TRBJ2-2; D possibly corresponds to TRBD2 (5 bases). The CDR3 contains 11 residues. V was trimmed by 6 bases and J by 8 bases, leaving 7 bases between them. The germline CDR1 and CDR2 sequences are MNHEY and SVGAGI. Here the CDR3 DNA reads TGTGCCAGCAGCACGGGGGGGGAGCTGTTTTTT. It encodes CASSTGGELFF.

Points on this clone: The sample has other DNA sequences that encode this CDR3 too. J is TRBJ1-1 and V is TRBV6-5; D remains unclear. V gave up 5 bases and J gave up 1 base, with 8 bases separating them. Germline V lookup: CDR1 MNHEY, CDR2 SVGAGI. The CDR3 is made up of 13 amino acids. The chain's CDR3 is CASSPRGNTEAFF. Written as DNA, the CDR3 is TGTGCCAGCAGTCCCCGAGGGAACACTGAAGCTTTCTTT.